Sequencing of this TCR beta chain was carried out in a study of T cells in Graves' hyperthyroidism and ophthalmopathy. Note on this clonotype: Its antigen is not identified.

Out of about 10 ml of fresh peripheral blood came the PBMCs. The germline CDR1 and CDR2 sequences are SNHLY and FYNNEI. The CDR3 has 14 amino acids. V dropped 4 bases and J dropped 3 bases, with 11 bases sitting between them. RNA transcripts provided the source from which TCR beta CDR3 regions were amplified. TCR CDR3 underwent first-round RT-PCR with the HTBI primer set. TCRdb reprocessed the multiplex PCR reads with MiXCR, giving one entry per CDR3 protein. The data show around 500,000 distinct CDR3 sequences, around 15% seen once. Study-wide findings and caveats: Blood shared most expanded thyroid clonotypes above 0.001.

V and J are TRBV2 and TRBJ2-3; a weak D match, TRBD1 (5 bases). Sequencing used blood. This TCR was sampled from a woman in her twenties or thirties with Graves' ophthalmopathy. The CDR3 DNA reads TGTGCCAGCAGTGTGGGCAGGGAAACAGATACGCAGTATTTT. The encoded protein is CASSVGRETDTQYF.